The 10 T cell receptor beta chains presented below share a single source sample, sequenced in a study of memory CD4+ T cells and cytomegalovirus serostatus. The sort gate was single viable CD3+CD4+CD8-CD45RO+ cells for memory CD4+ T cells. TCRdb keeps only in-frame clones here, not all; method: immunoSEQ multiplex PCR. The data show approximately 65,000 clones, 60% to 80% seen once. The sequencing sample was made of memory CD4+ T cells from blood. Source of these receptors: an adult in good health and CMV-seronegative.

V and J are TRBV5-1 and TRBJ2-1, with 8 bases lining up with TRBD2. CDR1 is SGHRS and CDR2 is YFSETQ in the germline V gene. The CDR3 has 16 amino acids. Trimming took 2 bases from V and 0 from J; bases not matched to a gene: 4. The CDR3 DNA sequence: TGCGCCAGCAGCTTTGGTAGCGGGGACTCCTACAATGAGCAGTTCTTC. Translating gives CASSFGSGDSYNEQFF.

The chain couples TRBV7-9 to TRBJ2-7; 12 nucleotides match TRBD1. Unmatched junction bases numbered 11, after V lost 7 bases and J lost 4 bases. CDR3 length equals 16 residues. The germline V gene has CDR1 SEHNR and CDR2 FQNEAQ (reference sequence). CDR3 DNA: TGTGCCAGCACCCTTCCCCGGGGACAGGGGGCTTACGAGCAGTACTTC. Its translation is CASTLPRGQGAYEQYF.

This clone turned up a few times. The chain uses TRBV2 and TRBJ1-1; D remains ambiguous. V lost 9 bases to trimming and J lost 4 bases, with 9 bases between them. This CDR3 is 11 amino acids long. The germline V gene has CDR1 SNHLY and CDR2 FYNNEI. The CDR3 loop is CARRMRTEAFF. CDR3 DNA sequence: TGTGCCAGGAGGATGCGCACTGAAGCTTTCTTT.

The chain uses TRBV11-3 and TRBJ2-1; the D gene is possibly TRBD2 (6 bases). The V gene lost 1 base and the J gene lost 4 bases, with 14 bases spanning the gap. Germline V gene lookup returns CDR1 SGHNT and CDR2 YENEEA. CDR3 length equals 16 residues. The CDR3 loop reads CASSLGGGVGYNEQFF. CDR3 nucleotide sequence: TGTGCCAGCAGCTTAGGCGGAGGGGTGGGATACAATGAGCAGTTCTTC.

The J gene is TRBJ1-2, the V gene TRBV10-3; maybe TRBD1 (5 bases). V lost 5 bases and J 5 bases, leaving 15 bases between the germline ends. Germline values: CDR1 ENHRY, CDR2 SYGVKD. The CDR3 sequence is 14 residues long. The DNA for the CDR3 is TGTGCCATCAGTTCCGGGACGGATAGATATGGCTACACCTTC. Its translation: CAISSGTDRYGYTF.

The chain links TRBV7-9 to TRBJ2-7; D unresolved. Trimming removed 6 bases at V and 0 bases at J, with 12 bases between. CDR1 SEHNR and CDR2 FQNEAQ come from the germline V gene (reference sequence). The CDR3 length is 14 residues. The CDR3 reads CASSQQTLSYEQYF. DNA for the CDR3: TGTGCCAGCAGTCAACAGACGCTCTCCTACGAGCAGTACTTC.

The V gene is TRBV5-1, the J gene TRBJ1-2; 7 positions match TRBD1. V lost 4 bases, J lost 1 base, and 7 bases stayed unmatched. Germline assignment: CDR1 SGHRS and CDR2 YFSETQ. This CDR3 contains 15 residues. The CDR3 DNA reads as TGCGCCAGCAGCGGGCCGGGACAGAGTAACTATGGCTACACCTTC. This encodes CASSGPGQSNYGYTF.

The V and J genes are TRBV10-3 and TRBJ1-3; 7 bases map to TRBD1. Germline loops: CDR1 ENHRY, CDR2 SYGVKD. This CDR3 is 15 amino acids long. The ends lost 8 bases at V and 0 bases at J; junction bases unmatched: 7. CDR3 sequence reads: CAIGWDRSSGNTIYF. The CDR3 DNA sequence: TGTGCCATCGGGTGGGACAGAAGCTCTGGAAACACCATATATTTT.

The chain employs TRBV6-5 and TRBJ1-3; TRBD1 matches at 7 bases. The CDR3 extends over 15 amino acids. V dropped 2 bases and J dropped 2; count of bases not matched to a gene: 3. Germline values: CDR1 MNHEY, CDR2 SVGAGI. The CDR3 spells CASSYEGATGNTIYF. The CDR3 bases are TGTGCCAGCAGTTACGAGGGGGCAACTGGAAACACCATATATTTT.

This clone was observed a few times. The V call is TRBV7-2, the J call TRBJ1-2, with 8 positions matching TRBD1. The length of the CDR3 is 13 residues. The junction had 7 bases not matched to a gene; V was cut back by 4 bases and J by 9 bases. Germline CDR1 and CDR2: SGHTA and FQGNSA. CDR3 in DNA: TGTGCCAGCAGCTCCCCTGACAGGGGAAGCTACACCTTC. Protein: CASSSPDRGSYTF.